In this sample, the clone carrying this T cell receptor (beta chain) turned up a few times. Antigen: not known. After 5'RACE with constant-segment primers, TCR alpha and TCR beta cDNA libraries carrying sample barcodes and UMIs were obtained. Using its own MiXCR run on the 5' RACE reads, TCRdb lists one record per CDR3 protein. The sample carries about 400,000 distinct CDR3 sequences, 20% to 30% recorded once. The data are from a study of T-cell memory formation after mild COVID-19. Study at large: Clusters were largely donor specific.

The CDR3 contains 11 residues. V was clipped by 0 bases and J by 8 bases, with 8 bases between them. Germline CDR1 GTSNPN, CDR2 SVGIG (reference sequence). Overall study results and limits: Chiefly within CM and EM were the contracting CD4+ clones; CD8+ ones were within EMRA. Clones shrinking between day 15 and 85 showed a balanced CD4/CD8 split, and those that grew later tilted toward CD4+.

Sequencing used PBMCs or a T cell subset sorted from them (not recorded which). This TCR derives from an adult woman who had mild COVID-19 (a few samples of this study predate the infection). Cell type and time point are not known. This chain uses TRBV30 with TRBJ2-7; D remains ambiguous. The CDR3 DNA reads as TGTGCCTGGAGTGTACTTGGACAGCAGTACTTC. Translated, it gives CAWSVLGQQYF.